The rows below give T cell receptor beta chains drawn from one sample of a study of blood T cell repertoires in COVID-19. Sequencing used immunoSEQ multiplex PCR; TCRdb keeps in-frame clones, though not all of them. The data hold a few hundred thousand clones, with around four fifths observed a single time. The sequenced material came from peripheral blood. These receptors were obtained from a woman in her sixties or seventies who had recovered from COVID-19. Both conserved end residues are part of each CDR3. Each record gives: D gene, J gene, V gene, clone size, CDR3 DNA, CDR3 protein. The D gene is left open where the match is weak. Clone size is stated in some rows and not others, as once, few, many or a class when expanded.

-,TRBJ2-3,TRBV4-2,once,TGTGCCAGCAGCCAAGGCCCTCCCCGGAGCGGAGGCACAGATACGCAGTATTTT,CASSQGPPRSGGTDTQYF
TRBD2,TRBJ2-5,TRBV15,-,TGTGCCACCAGCAGAGGAGCGGGGAACCAAGAGACCCAGTACTTC,CATSRGAGNQETQYF
TRBD2,TRBJ2-3,TRBV5-1,once,TGCGCCAGTACCCTAGCGGAATCCACAGATACGCAGTATTTT,CASTLAESTDTQYF
-,TRBJ2-2,TRBV5-1,many,TGCGCCAGCAGCCCTAGCGTCAACACCGGGGAGCTGTTTTTT,CASSPSVNTGELFF
-,TRBJ1-2,TRBV6-5,-,TGTGCCAGCAGTTCAGCGAGGTTGGGCTATGGCTACACCTTC,CASSSARLGYGYTF
TRBD2,TRBJ2-3,TRBV28,-,TGTGCCAGCAGCCTCGGACTAGCGGGGCCAGATACGCAGTATTTT,CASSLGLAGPDTQYF
-,TRBJ1-1,TRBV10-3,-,TGTGCCATCAGTGGGACGACAGCGCGTGCGGAAGCTTTCTTT,CAISGTTARAEAFF
-,TRBJ2-3,TRBV13,-,TGTGCCAGCAGCCGGACTAGCACAGATACGCAGTATTTT,CASSRTSTDTQYF
-,TRBJ2-2,TRBV9,-,TGTGCCAGCAGCGGTATCGGGGGTGCTACTACCGGGGAGCTGTTTTTT,CASSGIGGATTGELFF
TRBD2,TRBJ2-2,TRBV6-1,many,TGTGCCAGCAGTGAGACTAGCGGGGGGGCCGGGGAGCTGTTTTTT,CASSETSGGAGELFF
-,TRBJ1-2,TRBV2,few,TGTGCCAGCAGTGGACAGATAGCCTATGGCTACACCTTC,CASSGQIAYGYTF
-,TRBJ1-2,TRBV7-9,-,TGTGCCAGCACTCCCGGCGGGGGTCTTGGCACCTTC,CASTPGGGLGTF
TRBD2,TRBJ2-1,TRBV11-3,-,TGTGCCAGCAGCTCGGCGGACTGGGGGGGGGACTACAATGAGCAGTTCTTC,CASSSADWGGDYNEQFF
-,TRBJ2-7,TRBV7-9,-,TGTGCCAGCAGCTTAAAAGTTGGCAGGGTGGGGTTTGACGAGCAGTACTTC,CASSLKVGRVGFDEQYF
-,TRBJ1-1,TRBV25-1,-,TGTGCCAGCAAGCAGGGGCCAGGGTGGGAAGCTTTCTTT,CASKQGPGWEAFF
TRBD1,TRBJ2-7,TRBV19,-,TGTGCCAGTAGTCACCCGGGACAGACCTACGAGCAGTACTTC,CASSHPGQTYEQYF
TRBD1,TRBJ1-1,TRBV4-3,-,TGCGCCAGCAGCCCGACAGGGGCTGAAGCTTTCTTT,CASSPTGAEAFF
TRBD1,TRBJ1-1,TRBV4-1,-,TGCGCCAGCAGCCCTTACAGGGGTGGTACGAACACTGAAGCTTTCTTT,CASSPYRGGTNTEAFF
-,TRBJ1-4,TRBV19,-,TGTGCCAGTAGTATTACAACAACTAATGAAAAACTGTTTTTT,CASSITTTNEKLFF
TRBD1,TRBJ1-1,TRBV12-3/TRBV12-4,-,TGTGCCAGCAGTATGACAGGGAGGACTGAAGCTTTCTTT,CASSMTGRTEAFF
-,TRBJ2-5,TRBV29-1,-,TGCAGCGTTGGGAGGAAGGGGGTCTTAGAGACCCAGTACTTC,CSVGRKGVLETQYF
TRBD2,TRBJ2-4,TRBV3-1/TRBV3-2,-,TGTGCCAGCTGCCATCTCGGGCTAGCGGGGGCCCCCTACAAAAACATTCAGTACTTC,CASCHLGLAGAPYKNIQYF
TRBD2,TRBJ2-5,TRBV3-1/TRBV3-2,-,TGTGCCAGCAGCCAAGATAAGGTTGGGACTAGCGGGGAAGAGACCCAGTACTTC,CASSQDKVGTSGEETQYF
TRBD1,TRBJ1-2,TRBV18,-,TGTGCCAGCTCACCAACAGGGGAGGACTATGGCTACACCTTC,CASSPTGEDYGYTF
-,TRBJ2-2,TRBV12-5,few,TGTGCTAGTGGTTTGGTGCAGGCCGGGGAGCTGTTTTTT,CASGLVQAGELFF
-,TRBJ2-5,TRBV29-1,-,TGCAGCGCCCCGGGACTGGGGCAAGAGACCCAGTACTTC,CSAPGLGQETQYF
-,TRBJ2-2,TRBV6-4,-,TGTGCCAGCAGTGACCCGGACAAGGGCGCTGCCGGGGAGCTGTTTTTT,CASSDPDKGAAGELFF
-,TRBJ1-1,TRBV19,-,TGTGCCAGTAGTATTCGAGGCGGTGAAGCTTTCTTT,CASSIRGGEAFF
-,TRBJ2-1,TRBV4-2,-,TGTGCCAGCAGCCAAGACGGCCGTGGGAGCCCCTACAATGAGCAGTTCTTC,CASSQDGRGSPYNEQFF
TRBD1,TRBJ1-5,TRBV9,-,TGTGCCAGCAGCGCAGACAGGGGAATCAATCAGCCCCAGCATTTT,CASSADRGINQPQHF
-,TRBJ1-1,TRBV27,-,TGTGCCAGCAGTTTAAGGGAACGGGAGGGAGCTTTCTTT,CASSLREREGAFF
-,TRBJ1-1,TRBV6-5,-,TGTGCCAGCAGTTACTCGAATCTCTTTCAGGGAGCTTTCTTT,CASSYSNLFQGAFF
TRBD1,TRBJ2-3,TRBV27,-,TGTGCCAGCAGTTTATATGGACAGGGGTCAGATACGCAGTATTTT,CASSLYGQGSDTQYF
TRBD1,TRBJ1-1,TRBV4-2,-,TGTGCCAGCAGCCAACAGGGGGCTGTCACTGAAGCTTTCTTT,CASSQQGAVTEAFF
TRBD1,TRBJ2-7,TRBV5-1,-,TGCGCCAGCAGCTCGGGACAGGGGTACGAGCAGTACTTC,CASSSGQGYEQYF
-,TRBJ2-5,TRBV7-7,-,TGTGCTAGCAGCCGTGACAAGGAAGCCGAGACCCAGTACTTC,CASSRDKEAETQYF
TRBD1,TRBJ2-3,TRBV27,-,TGTGCCAGCAGTCACGGGACAGGGGGTAGCACAGATACGCAGTATTTT,CASSHGTGGSTDTQYF
-,TRBJ2-1,TRBV11-2,few,TGTGCCAGCAGCCCCCGCGGAGGCGGAAGCTCCTACAATGAGCAGTTCTTC,CASSPRGGGSSYNEQFF
-,TRBJ1-2,TRBV5-5,-,TGTGCCAGCAGCTTGGCCTCAGGGCCCGCATGGGGCTACACCTTC,CASSLASGPAWGYTF
-,TRBJ2-5,TRBV7-2,-,TGTGCCAGCAGCGCCTTCCGGGCAGGGGGGGAGACCCAGTACTTC,CASSAFRAGGETQYF
TRBD2,TRBJ2-2,TRBV15,-,TGTGCCACCAGCACCCGGGACTACCAATGGGACACCGGGGAGCTGTTTTTT,CATSTRDYQWDTGELFF
-,TRBJ2-1,TRBV11-2,-,TGTGCCAGCAGCGTACTTGTATCCTACAATGAGCAGTTCTTC,CASSVLVSYNEQFF
TRBD1,TRBJ1-1,TRBV7-9,-,TGTGCCAGCAGCTGGGGACAGGTAGCTGAAGCTTTCTTT,CASSWGQVAEAFF
-,TRBJ2-7,TRBV11-1,-,TGTGCCAGCAGCTTAGGTCGTGTCTACGAGCAGTACTTC,CASSLGRVYEQYF
TRBD1,TRBJ1-2,TRBV6-4,-,TGTTCTGGGGGACAGGGCAGCTACACCTTC,CSGGQGSYTF
TRBD2,TRBJ2-1,TRBV7-6,-,TGTGCCAGCAGCTTAGGAGCGGGGGGTTCTTCCTACAATGAGCAGTTCTTC,CASSLGAGGSSYNEQFF
TRBD2,TRBJ2-3,TRBV9,-,TGTGCCAGCAGCCTCGGGACTAGCGGCACAGATACGCAGTATTTT,CASSLGTSGTDTQYF
TRBD2,TRBJ2-2,TRBV7-2,-,TGTGCCAGCAGCCCGTTAGCGGGGGGGGACACCGGGGAGCTGTTTTTT,CASSPLAGGDTGELFF
-,TRBJ2-1,TRBV9,-,TGTGCCAGCAGCTGGGCCCCAAACAACTTAAATGAGCAGTTCTTC,CASSWAPNNLNEQFF
TRBD2,TRBJ2-7,TRBV6-6,-,TGTGCCAGCAGTCTCGGACTAGCGGGGGCTTCGGGGGGTGAGCAGTACTTC,CASSLGLAGASGGEQYF
-,TRBJ1-2,TRBV4-1,few,TGCGCCAGCAGCCAAGATCAGGGTGATGGCTACACCTTC,CASSQDQGDGYTF
-,TRBJ2-3,TRBV5-1,-,TGCGCCAGCGCACCACAGGGAGATGATGATACGCAGTATTTT,CASAPQGDDDTQYF
-,TRBJ2-7,TRBV12-3/TRBV12-4,-,TGTGCCAGCAGTTTTCCCGGGACCTACGAGCAGTACTTC,CASSFPGTYEQYF
-,TRBJ2-3,TRBV7-6,few,TGTGCCAGCAGCAGACGCCGGGGGGCCGACGATACGCAGTATTTT,CASSRRRGADDTQYF
-,TRBJ1-4,TRBV5-6,-,TGTGCCAGCAGTTCCAGGGAGACGGACAGTTTGGTAAAACTGTTTTTT,CASSSRETDSLVKLFF